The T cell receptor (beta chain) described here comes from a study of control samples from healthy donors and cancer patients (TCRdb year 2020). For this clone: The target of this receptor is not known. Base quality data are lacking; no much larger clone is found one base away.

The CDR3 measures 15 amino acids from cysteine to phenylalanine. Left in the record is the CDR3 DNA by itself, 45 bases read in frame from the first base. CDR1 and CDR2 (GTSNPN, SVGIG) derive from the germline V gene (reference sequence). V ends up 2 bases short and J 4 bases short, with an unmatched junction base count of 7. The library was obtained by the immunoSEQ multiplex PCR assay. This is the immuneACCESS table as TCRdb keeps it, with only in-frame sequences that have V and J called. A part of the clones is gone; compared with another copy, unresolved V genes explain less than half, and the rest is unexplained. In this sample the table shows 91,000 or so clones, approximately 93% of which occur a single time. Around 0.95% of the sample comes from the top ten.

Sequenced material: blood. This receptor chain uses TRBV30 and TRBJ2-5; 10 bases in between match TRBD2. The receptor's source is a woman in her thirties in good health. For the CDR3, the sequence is CAWSFLAGAGETQYF. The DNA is TGTGCCTGGAGTTTCCTAGCGGGAGCGGGAGAGACCCAGTACTTC.